The entry below gives a single TCR beta chain sequence along with its context. The data originate from a study of blood T cell repertoires in COVID-19. Background on the study: Researchers got acute and convalescent COVID-19 samples from the United States, Italy and Spain.

All enrollees were about 18 to 89 years old and from 24 US areas. This CDR3 has 13 residues. In the study's own analysis: Amplifying reference gene primers gave estimates of nucleated cell counts. The assay was immunoSEQ multiplex PCR, and TCRdb's table has in-frame clones only and misses some. The DNA was the basis for D and trimming; V, J and clone size are from that table. This sample yields 300,000 to 500,000 clones, of which approximately 85% are seen a single time; 2% to 2.5% belongs to the top ten. The clonotype originates from a woman between 40 and 50 years old with acute COVID-19. J is TRBJ1-2 and V is TRBV21-1; TRBD1, the table's D call, lacks a check against the DNA. TRBV21-1 represents a pseudogene. Material: PBMCs or T cells enriched from blood (not recorded which). In nucleotides, the CDR3 is TGTGCCAGCAGCAAAGGCCAGGGCTGTGGCTACACCTTC. Its protein product is CASSKGQGCGYTF.